This T cell receptor beta chain originates from a study of T cell repertoires in cytomegalovirus infection. Germline assignment: CDR1 MDHEN and CDR2 SYDVKM. Trimming removed 10 bases at V and 1 base at J, with 18 bases between. The CDR3 has 15 amino acids. Each CDR3 protein gets one entry after TCRdb re-called the reads with MiXCR. The table records over 300,000 distinct CDR3 sequences, about a sixth of them present only once. Specimen: PBMCs. The TCR was taken from a human donor in good health (CMV status not recorded). Some clones in this sample may be carry-over from other donors' samples. The V call is TRBV28, the J call TRBJ2-3; the D gene is possibly TRBD1 (5 bases). In nucleotides, the CDR3 is TGTGCCACGCGTTCGGCTTTGGGGCGCACAGATACGCAGTATTTT. Protein sequence: CATRSALGRTDTQYF.